This TCR beta chain was sequenced for a study of cytomegalovirus exposure and HLA in healthy donors. The PCR made use of 60 Vbeta and 13 Jbeta primers. Clones were sequenced by immunoSEQ multiplex PCR, and TCRdb holds only the in-frame ones, with some missing. The table records 130,000 or so clones, less than 10% of them present only once. Findings and limits, study-wide: In vitro checks showed that three CMV-associated chains really do target CMV antigens. Previously analyzed data showed that most TCR beta V segments were productive at a frequency of about 90% or about 30%.

Germline assignment: CDR1 SGHNT and CDR2 YYREEE (reference sequence). There are 14 residues in the CDR3. V was cut by 4 bases and J by 1 base, with 11 bases left in between. This clone was recorded a few times. Antigen unknown. Sequencing was performed on PBMCs. This rearrangement joins TRBV5-4 to TRBJ1-1; D unresolved. The origin of this receptor is a woman in her thirties or forties in good health and CMV-seropositive. The chain's CDR3 is CASSPEYRNTEAFF. DNA for the CDR3: TGTGCCAGCAGCCCTGAGTACAGGAACACTGAAGCTTTCTTT.